Presented here are 19 T cell receptor beta chains from one specimen sequenced in a study of blood T cell repertoires in COVID-19. Profiled with immunoSEQ multiplex PCR; TCRdb holds only in-frame clones, not every one. The top ten clones hold 5.1% of a sample with a few hundred thousand clones, around four fifths of them seen once. Source material: PBMCs or T cells enriched from blood (not recorded which). The source of these receptors is a woman aged 45-65 years who had recovered from COVID-19.

This chain connects TRBV30 to TRBJ1-2; D uncertain. The germline V gene encodes CDR1 GTSNPN and CDR2 SVGIG (reference sequence). V was shortened by 0 bases and J by 7 bases, with 21 bases between the two germline ends. This CDR3 contains 16 residues. The CDR3 DNA reads as TGTGCCTGGAGTGTAAGAGGTCAGTTCATGGGAGCTGGCTACACCTTC. Residues: CAWSVRGQFMGAGYTF.

This chain connects TRBV6-5 to TRBJ2-3; no clear D gene. The V gene lost 8 bases and the J gene lost 2 bases, with 5 bases spanning the gap. From germline, CDR1 is MNHEY and CDR2 SVGAGI. CDR3 length: 11 amino acids. The CDR3 sequence: CASAYTDTQYF. The DNA of the CDR3 is TGTGCCAGCGCGTACACAGATACGCAGTATTTT.

The gene calls are TRBV5-6 and TRBJ2-2; a possible D gene is TRBD2 (6 bases). CDR1 is SGHDT and CDR2 is YYEEEE in the germline V gene. The CDR3 loop spans 15 amino acids. V was trimmed by 2 bases and J by 2 bases, leaving 10 bases between them. CDR3: CASSLGGSNTGELFF. For the CDR3, the DNA is TGTGCCAGCAGCTTAGGAGGGTCCAACACCGGGGAGCTGTTTTTT.

V gene TRBV7-2 combines with J gene TRBJ2-1; 8 bases are a match to TRBD1. J gave up 6 bases and V 5 bases, and 9 bases lay outside the gene matches. This CDR3 is built from 15 residues. Germline values: CDR1 SGHTA, CDR2 FQGNSA. This CDR3 is CASSPPTGVGNEQFF. In DNA form, the CDR3 reads TGTGCCAGCAGCCCGCCGACAGGGGTGGGCAATGAGCAGTTCTTC. Full variable domain (outside the CDR3, taken from reference TRBV7-2 and TRBJ2-1): GAGVSQSPSNKVTEKGKDVELRCDPISGHTALYWYRQSLGQGLEFLIYFQGNSAPDKSGLPSDRFSAERTGGSVSTLTIQRTQQEDSAVYLCASSPPTGVGNEQFFGPGTRLTVL.

This chain uses TRBV19 with TRBJ1-5; 9 nucleotides match TRBD1. Germline V CDR1 and CDR2: LNHDA, SQIVND (reference sequence). The CDR3 runs to 16 residues. V gave up 9 bases and J gave up 5 bases; unmatched junction bases: 14. The CDR3 DNA follows: TGTGCCAGCCAAGGACAGGGGACGATTCTTTATCAGCCCCAGCATTTT. Its protein product is CASQGQGTILYQPQHF.

The V and J genes are TRBV20-1 and TRBJ1-1, with D hard to call. In germline, CDR1 is DFQATT, CDR2 SNEGSKA (reference sequence). The CDR3 spans 11 residues. V gave up 5 bases and J gave up 6 bases, with 10 bases separating them. The CDR3 bases are TGCAGTGCTCGTTGGCAAGCTGAAGCTTTCTTT. This translates into CSARWQAEAFF.

This clone was observed once. The chain employs TRBV12-3 or TRBV12-4 and TRBJ1-1; no clear D gene. The CDR3 sequence is 13 residues long. With 10 bases removed from V and 3 bases from J, the gap between germline ends came to 15 bases. This CDR3 reads CANKWAPDTEAFF. The CDR3 nucleotides are TGTGCCAACAAGTGGGCGCCGGACACTGAAGCTTTCTTT.

The rearrangement links TRBV30 to TRBJ2-6; 9 nucleotides agree with TRBD1. The CDR3 runs to 15 residues. The ends lost 6 bases at V and 4 bases at J; junction bases unmatched: 7. Germline V CDR1 and CDR2: GTSNPN, SVGIG (reference sequence). This chain's CDR3 is CACGTGPPGANVLTF. The CDR3 DNA is TGTGCCTGCGGGACAGGGCCCCCGGGGGCCAACGTCCTGACTTTC.

This chain joins TRBV9 and TRBJ2-1; TRBD2 matches at 12 bases. From germline, CDR1 is SGDLS and CDR2 YYNGEE. With 4 bases clipped from V and 2 bases from J, the junction kept 22 bases outside the gene matches. This CDR3 comprises 22 residues. The CDR3 region is CASSQKLLLAGGPDDAYNEQFF. As DNA, the CDR3 is TGTGCCAGCAGCCAAAAACTACTTCTAGCGGGAGGGCCCGACGATGCCTACAATGAGCAGTTCTTC.

This chain connects TRBV9 to TRBJ2-2, with D perhaps matching TRBD1 (6 bases). CDR1 is SGDLS, CDR2 YYNGEE, per germline. With 2 bases removed from V and 6 bases from J, the gap between germline ends came to 11 bases. This CDR3 is built from 14 residues. CDR3 amino acids: CASSVGGFPGELFF. CDR3 DNA: TGTGCCAGCAGCGTTGGGGGCTTCCCCGGGGAGCTGTTTTTT.

This clone was observed a handful of times. This chain connects TRBV5-4 to TRBJ1-1; weak D call: TRBD1 (6 bases). CDR1 and CDR2 (germline): SGHNT, YYREEE (reference sequence). The CDR3 runs 15 residues. V lost 4 bases to trimming and J lost 0 bases, with 13 bases between them. The CDR3, as DNA: TGTGCCAGCAGCCAAGGACAGTCCATGAACACTGAAGCTTTCTTT. This gives the protein CASSQGQSMNTEAFF.

The V call is TRBV4-3, the J call TRBJ2-3; 13 bases fit TRBD2. Germline CDR1 is LGHNA and CDR2 is YSLEER. The J segment lost 3 bases and the V segment lost 1 base, leaving 4 bases of the junction unmatched. The CDR3 runs to 17 residues. The CDR3 DNA follows: TGCGCCAGCAGCCAAGTTACTAGCGGGGGGGCTACAGATACGCAGTATTTT. The encoded protein is CASSQVTSGGATDTQYF.

The chain has TRBV5-4 and TRBJ2-7; the match to TRBD2 covers 10 bases. The V gene end was trimmed by 0 bases and the J gene end by 4 bases; junction bases not matched to a gene: 4. The V gene's germline CDR1 is SGHNT and CDR2 YYREEE (reference sequence). This CDR3 has 15 residues. In DNA form, the CDR3 reads TGTGCCAGCAGCTTGGAGTCTAGCGGGGGATACGAGCAGTACTTC. This gives the protein CASSLESSGGYEQYF.

This clone appeared many times. The V and J genes are TRBV12-2 and TRBJ1-4; whether TRBD1, the table's D call, matches the DNA was not checked. TRBV12-2 is a pseudogene segment. The CDR3 runs 15 residues. The CDR3 here is CASRLDGTYNEKLFF. CDR3 sequence (DNA): TGTGCAAGTCGCTTAGACGGGACATATAATGAAAAACTGTTTTTT.

The chain joins TRBV6-5 to TRBJ1-3; tentatively, D is TRBD1 (5 bases). CDR3 length: 14 amino acids. The V end lost 6 bases, the J end lost 4 bases, and 13 bases lay between the germline ends. Germline V gene data show CDR1 as MNHEY and CDR2 as SVGAGI. The CDR3 nucleotides are TGTGCCAGCAGAAAAAGGGGAGGGGGAAACACCATATATTTT. Translated: CASRKRGGGNTIYF.

This rearrangement joins TRBV4-1 to TRBJ1-2, with 11 bases identical to TRBD1. This CDR3 is built from 16 residues. Trimming at V came to 0 bases and at J to 8 bases, leaving 8 bases not matched to a gene. The V gene's germline CDR1 is MGHRA and CDR2 YSYEKL. As DNA, the CDR3 is TGCGCCAGCAGCCAAGATAGTGGACAGGGGGCAGGAGGCTACACCTTC. Protein product: CASSQDSGQGAGGYTF.

The chain joins TRBV6-4 to TRBJ2-3, with 7 bases matching TRBD2. The CDR3 totals 14 residues. Germline trimming cut 2 bases from V and 4 bases from J; bases unmatched to any gene: 3. Germline V gene lookup returns CDR1 MRHNA and CDR2 SNTAGT. CDR3 sequence (DNA): TGTGCCAGCAGTGACGGCGGGAGTGCAGATACGCAGTATTTT. As protein: CASSDGGSADTQYF.

For this clone: The same CDR3 can be traced to other DNA sequences in this sample. CDR3 loop: CASSQGQGNTEAFF. The CDR3 nucleotides are TGTGCCAGCAGCCAGGGGCAGGGGAACACTGAAGCTTTCTTT. The chain couples TRBV3-1 (or the pseudogene TRBV3-2) to TRBJ1-1, with TRBD1 as a possible D gene (5 bases). Trimming cost V 3 bases and J 1 base, with 9 bases left between them. Looked up from germline, CDR1 is LGHDT and CDR2 is YNNKEL (reference sequence). The CDR3 spans 14 residues.

This clone was counted a few times. The genes are TRBV3-1 (or the pseudogene TRBV3-2) and TRBJ2-7, with 7 bases lining up with TRBD2. CDR1 and CDR2 (germline): LGHDT, YNNKEL (reference sequence). The CDR3 is 13 amino acids. V gave up 4 bases and J gave up 2 bases; unmatched junction bases: 2. CDR3 DNA sequence: TGTGCCAGCAGCCGGGAGGGGCCCTACGAGCAGTACTTC. Its translation is CASSREGPYEQYF.